These T cell receptor beta chains were read from a single sample in a study of T cell responses to AZD1222 COVID-19 vaccine. Only in-frame clones appear in the TCRdb table, and some are missing; sequencing was by immunoSEQ multiplex PCR. The sample shows tens of thousands of clones, 89% of them seen only once. Here the sequenced sample was peripheral blood, taken 28 days after the second AZD1222 dose. Every receptor here comes from an adult who received the AZD1222 COVID-19 vaccine. Each CDR3 is given with its conserved first and last residue. A D gene is named only where the DNA matches it firmly. Clone size is shown for a subset of rows, as once, few, many or a class of expanded clone.

J	D	size	V	DNA	CDR3
TRBJ2-2	-	-	TRBV6-5	TGTGCCAGCGATCCCGGGATAAGAACCGGGGAGCTGTTTTTT	CASDPGIRTGELFF
TRBJ1-1	TRBD1	once	TRBV5-4	TGTGCCAGCAGCTTGCTGGGACAGGTAAACACTGAAGCTTTCTTT	CASSLLGQVNTEAFF
TRBJ1-2	-	few	TRBV19	TGTGCCAGTAGTCCCGGGTCTGGGTATAGGGTTTCGTATGGCTACACCTTC	CASSPGSGYRVSYGYTF
TRBJ2-2	TRBD1	-	TRBV6-5	TGTGCCAGCAGGGGACAGGGCCCCGGGGAGCTGTTTTTT	CASRGQGPGELFF
TRBJ1-5	-	-	TRBV28	TGTGCCAGCAGCAAACAGAGATATAGCAATCAGCCCCAGCATTTT	CASSKQRYSNQPQHF
TRBJ2-7	-	-	TRBV5-1	TGCGCCAGCAGCTTGGGTTGGGTTAGCGGAGACCCCTACGAGCAGTACTTC	CASSLGWVSGDPYEQYF
TRBJ2-7	TRBD2	-	TRBV3-1/TRBV3-2	TGTGCCAGCAGCCAAGGGCTAGCGGGCTACGAGCAGTACTTC	CASSQGLAGYEQYF
TRBJ2-1	TRBD1	-	TRBV5-1	TGCGCCAGCTCCCAACAGGGACAGTCAGGGTCGGTTGAGCAGTTCTTC	CASSQQGQSGSVEQFF
TRBJ1-6	-	-	TRBV5-6	TGTGCCAGCAGTATTCAACTAGGGTATAATTCACCCCTCCACTTT	CASSIQLGYNSPLHF
TRBJ1-2	-	once	TRBV7-9	TGTGCCAGCAGCTTTACAGGGAACTATGGCTACACCTTC	CASSFTGNYGYTF
TRBJ2-5	-	-	TRBV7-8	TGTGCCAGCAGCCCCCAGACAGGGAGGGGGGAGACCCAGTACTTC	CASSPQTGRGETQYF
TRBJ1-1	-	-	TRBV30	TGTGCCTGGAGTGTACTGCCCGGCACTGAAGCTTTCTTT	CAWSVLPGTEAFF
TRBJ2-5	TRBD2	-	TRBV11-2	TGTGCCAGCAGCACTGGGGCGGGAGAGGAGACCCAGTACTTC	CASSTGAGEETQYF
TRBJ2-3	TRBD2	once	TRBV7-9	TGTGCCAGCAGCCCACCCGGACTAGCGGGATCAGATACGCAGTATTTT	CASSPPGLAGSDTQYF
TRBJ2-3	TRBD2	-	TRBV27	TGTGCCAGCAGTTCCCTCCTTCTAGCGGGAGGGGCAGATACGCAGTATTTT	CASSSLLLAGGADTQYF
TRBJ2-3	TRBD1	-	TRBV7-2	TGTGCCAGCAGTCTACCCGGGACAGGGAAGTCGTCTACGCAGTATTTT	CASSLPGTGKSSTQYF
TRBJ2-5	-	-	TRBV6-1	TGTGCCAGCAGTGAAGCAGCAGGGGGGTCATTCGAGACCCAGTACTTC	CASSEAAGGSFETQYF
TRBJ1-4	-	-	TRBV7-2	TGTGCCAGCAGCTTAGTCGGCGGAGAAAAACTGTTTTTT	CASSLVGGEKLFF
TRBJ2-3	-	-	TRBV24-1	TGTGCCACCAGTGAGGGAGCAGATCACACAGATACGCAGTATTTT	CATSEGADHTDTQYF
TRBJ2-2	-	-	TRBV28	TGTGCCAGCAGTTTACAGGGGCAAAGGTTTTTT	CASSLQGQRFF
TRBJ2-1	-	-	TRBV12-3/TRBV12-4	TGTGCCAGCAGTACGGACACCGCCGGGAGTAAAATCTTC	CASSTDTAGSKIF
TRBJ1-5	-	once	TRBV19	TGTGCCAGTAGTATCTTGGGGGTAGGGTCGGACAATCAGCCCCAGCATTTT	CASSILGVGSDNQPQHF
TRBJ2-3	-	-	TRBV11-2	TGTGCCAGCAGGACCGACAGGTTTAGGGACACAGATACGCAGTATTTT	CASRTDRFRDTDTQYF
TRBJ2-3	TRBD2	once	TRBV18	TGTGCCAGCTCTCTCTCTAGCGGGGTCAGCACAGATACGCAGTATTTT	CASSLSSGVSTDTQYF
TRBJ1-5	-	-	TRBV7-8	TGTGCCAGCAGCTTAAGGACAGCCAGGACTGGGGTTAGTTATAGCAATCAGCCCCAGCATTTT	CASSLRTARTGVSYSNQPQHF
TRBJ2-7	-	-	TRBV9	TGTGCCAGCAGCGCCCGGGACCCCGCCTACGAGCAGTACTTC	CASSARDPAYEQYF
TRBJ2-6	-	-	TRBV2	TGTGCCAGCAGTGGAACTGGGTCTTTGGCCAACGTCCTGACTTTC	CASSGTGSLANVLTF
TRBJ1-1	-	-	TRBV19	TGTGCCAGTAGTATTGGGCAGATGAACACTGAAGCTTTCTTT	CASSIGQMNTEAFF
TRBJ1-5	TRBD1	-	TRBV3-1/TRBV3-2	TGTGCCAGCAGCCAAGATCTTCCAGGGGGTCAGCCCCAGCATTTT	CASSQDLPGGQPQHF
TRBJ1-1	-	-	TRBV7-2	TGTGCCAGCATGGACGGAATGAACACTGAAGCTTTCTTT	CASMDGMNTEAFF
TRBJ2-7	-	-	TRBV19	TGTGCCAGTAGTTTCCAACACTCCTACGAGCAGTACTTC	CASSFQHSYEQYF
TRBJ2-1	-	once	TRBV7-2	TGTGCCAGCAGCTTACTTTATCTAGGGGATGATGAGCAGTTCTTC	CASSLLYLGDDEQFF
TRBJ2-2	-	-	TRBV7-9	TGTGCCAGCAGCTTAGGAGGGGCTTCGAACACCGGGGAGCTGTTTTTT	CASSLGGASNTGELFF
TRBJ1-4	-	-	TRBV5-1	TGCGCCAGCAGCTGGGCAGGGAATAATGAAAAACTGTTTTTT	CASSWAGNNEKLFF
TRBJ1-1	-	-	TRBV10-3	TGTGCCATCAGTGAGTCAGGCAATATGAACACTGAAGCTTTCTTT	CAISESGNMNTEAFF
TRBJ1-2	TRBD1	once	TRBV7-8	TGTGCCAGCAGCCCACCGGGACAGGGGGCCCAAATCAAAGGCTACACCTTC	CASSPPGQGAQIKGYTF
TRBJ2-7	-	-	TRBV5-1	TGCGCCAGCAGCTTGGATTGGGCCTACGAGCAGTACTTC	CASSLDWAYEQYF
TRBJ1-3	-	once	TRBV11-3	TGTGCCAGCAGCATCGGGGGGGCCCTCTCTGGAAACACCATATATTTT	CASSIGGALSGNTIYF
TRBJ2-7	-	-	TRBV27	TGTGCCAGCAGTTTCCGGGACCGGTACGAGCAGTACTTC	CASSFRDRYEQYF
TRBJ2-1	-	few	TRBV2	TGTGCCAGCAGAAAGACTAGTTGGGATGAGCAGTTCTTC	CASRKTSWDEQFF
TRBJ1-2	-	-	TRBV28	TGTGCCAGCAGTTTATGGGGGACAACTCCAACCTATGGCTACACCTTC	CASSLWGTTPTYGYTF
TRBJ1-5	TRBD1	-	TRBV5-6	TGTGCCAGCAGTTCAAGCGGGACAGGGGCCGATAATCAGCCCCAGCATTTT	CASSSSGTGADNQPQHF
TRBJ1-4	-	-	TRBV6-5	TGTGCCTCTGGCTGGGAGAGCGAAAAACTGTTTTTT	CASGWESEKLFF
TRBJ2-2	TRBD1	once	TRBV18	TGTGCCAGCTCACCACCGCCAGGGGGCGCGGAGACCGGGGAGCTGTTTTTT	CASSPPPGGAETGELFF
TRBJ1-1	-	once	TRBV2	TGTGCCAGCAGCTCTCCCGGGACGGGAAGCTATGAAGCTTTCTTT	CASSSPGTGSYEAFF
TRBJ2-1	-	-	TRBV24-1	TGTGCCACCAGTGGCTCCGGATGGATCCCTAGGAGGGGTTACAATGAGCAGTTCTTC	CATSGSGWIPRRGYNEQFF
TRBJ2-7	-	-	TRBV10-3	TGTGCCATCAGACACCCACAGACAACTCTCCACGAGCAGTACTTC	CAIRHPQTTLHEQYF
TRBJ1-3	TRBD1	-	TRBV28	TGTGCCAGCAGTTCTCCGGGGACAGGGGGCGGAAACACCATATATTTT	CASSSPGTGGGNTIYF
TRBJ1-1	TRBD1	-	TRBV5-6	TGTGCCAGCAGCTTGGGGACAGGGATCACTGAAGCTTTCTTT	CASSLGTGITEAFF
TRBJ1-1	-	-	TRBV5-5	TGTGCCAGCAGCTCGCAAACCTCCGAAGCTTTCTTT	CASSSQTSEAFF
TRBJ1-5	-	-	TRBV27	TGTGCCAGCAGTTTACTGGGCCGCAATCAGCCCCAGCATTTT	CASSLLGRNQPQHF
TRBJ2-7	TRBD2	-	TRBV15	TGTGCCACCAGCAGAGATGCGTCGGGAGGGCTCGAGCAGTACTTC	CATSRDASGGLEQYF
TRBJ2-1	TRBD1	-	TRBV7-9	TGTGCCAGCAGCCCCAGACAGGGTGCTGAGCAGTTCTTC	CASSPRQGAEQFF
TRBJ1-1	-	-	TRBV10-3	TGTGCCATCAGCCCCGGGGTGTTTACTGAAGCTTTCTTT	CAISPGVFTEAFF
TRBJ2-3	-	few	TRBV5-6	TGTGCCAGCAGCTTCCGGGGGCAATTTAGAGATACGCAGTATTTT	CASSFRGQFRDTQYF
TRBJ2-3	-	once	TRBV5-6	TGTGCCAGCAGCTCCCCGCGGGGGCCCACAGATACGCAGTATTTT	CASSSPRGPTDTQYF
TRBJ2-7	TRBD2	-	TRBV29-1	TGCAGCGTTTTCACCGGGACTAGCGCGTACGAGCAGTACTTC	CSVFTGTSAYEQYF
TRBJ1-4	-	-	TRBV28	TGTGCCAGCACCATTACCCCGGGACGGAGAAATGAAAAACTGTTTTTT	CASTITPGRRNEKLFF
TRBJ2-1	-	-	TRBV5-4	TGTGCCAGCAGCTCCACCCGACCCGGGAATGAGCAGTTCTTC	CASSSTRPGNEQFF
TRBJ1-3	-	-	TRBV2	TGTGCCAGCAGTGAAGGGGGGATCTCTGGAAACACCATATATTTT	CASSEGGISGNTIYF